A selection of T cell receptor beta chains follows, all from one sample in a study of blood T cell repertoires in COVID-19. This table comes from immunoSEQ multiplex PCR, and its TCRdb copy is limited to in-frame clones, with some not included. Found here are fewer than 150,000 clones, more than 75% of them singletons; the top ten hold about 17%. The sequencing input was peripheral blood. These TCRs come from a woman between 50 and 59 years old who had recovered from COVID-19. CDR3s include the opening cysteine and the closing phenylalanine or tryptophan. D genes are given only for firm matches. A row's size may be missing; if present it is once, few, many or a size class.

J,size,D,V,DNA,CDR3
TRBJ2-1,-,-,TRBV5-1,TGCGCCAGCAGCCCAGGACTATTTGAGCAGTTCTTC,CASSPGLFEQFF
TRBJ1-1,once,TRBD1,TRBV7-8,TGTGCCAGCAGCTACCGACAGGGAGAGGAAGCTTTCTTT,CASSYRQGEEAFF
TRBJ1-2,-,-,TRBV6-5,TGTGCCAGCGGGGGGGGGAGAAACTATGGCTACACCTTC,CASGGGRNYGYTF
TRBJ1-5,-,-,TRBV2,TGTGCCAGCAGTGAATCGGGCGGGTATCAGCCCCAGCATTTT,CASSESGGYQPQHF
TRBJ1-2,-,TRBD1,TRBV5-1,TGCGCCAGCAGCGCTACGACAGGGGCTTTGGGCTACACCTTC,CASSATTGALGYTF
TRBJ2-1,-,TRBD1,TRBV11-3,TGTGCCAGCAGCCAAGGGACAGGGGAGTTCTTC,CASSQGTGEFF
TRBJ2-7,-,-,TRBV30,TGTGCCTGGAGTGAGACTAGGTACGAGCAGTACTTC,CAWSETRYEQYF
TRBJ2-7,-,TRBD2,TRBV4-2,TGTGCCAGCAGCCCCCAGGTAACGGGGGGGCACGAGCAGTACTTC,CASSPQVTGGHEQYF
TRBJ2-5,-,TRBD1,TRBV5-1,TGCGCCAGCAGCTTGGCGGACAGGGGGGCAGAGACCCAGTACTTC,CASSLADRGAETQYF
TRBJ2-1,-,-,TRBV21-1,TGTGCCAGCAGCAAAGACTACAGGCCAGTTGATGAGCAGTTCTTC,CASSKDYRPVDEQFF
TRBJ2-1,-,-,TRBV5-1,TGCGCCAGCAGCTTGGAGCCGGGGATTGAGCAGTTCTTC,CASSLEPGIEQFF
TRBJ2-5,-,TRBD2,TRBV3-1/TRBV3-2,TGTGCCAGCAGCCAACGCCCCGGGGGGGAGACCCAGTACTTC,CASSQRPGGETQYF
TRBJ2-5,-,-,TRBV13,TGTGCCAGCAGCTTAGGAGGGGCGGGGGAGACCCAGTACTTC,CASSLGGAGETQYF
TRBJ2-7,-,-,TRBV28,TGTGCCAGCAGTTTAGTGGTAGGACTCAGGAGCTCCTACGAGCAGTACTTC,CASSLVVGLRSSYEQYF
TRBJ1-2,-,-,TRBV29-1,TGCAGCGTTGAAAGGGGCAGAGGCCTTTATGGCTACACCTTC,CSVERGRGLYGYTF
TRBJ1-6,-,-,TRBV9,TGTGCCAGCAGCCCCCACAGGGAGAATTCACCCCTCCACTTT,CASSPHRENSPLHF
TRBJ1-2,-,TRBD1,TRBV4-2,TGTGCCAGCAGCCTGGGACAGGGGGCAGGTTATGGCTACACCTTC,CASSLGQGAGYGYTF
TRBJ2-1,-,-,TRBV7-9,TGTGCCAGCAGCTTAAGTCGGACTACGTTGGCCAATGAGCAGTTCTTC,CASSLSRTTLANEQFF
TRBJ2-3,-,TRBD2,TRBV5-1,TGCGCCAGCAGATTGGCGGGGGGAAGTTTGGATACGCAGTATTTT,CASRLAGGSLDTQYF
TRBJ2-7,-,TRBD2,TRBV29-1,TGCAGCGTTGAATCTTACGCGGGAGAAGGTCTGCGTTACGAGCAGTACTTC,CSVESYAGEGLRYEQYF
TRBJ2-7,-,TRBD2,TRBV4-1,TGCGCCAGCAGCCAAGTGTCTGTCGGAGCGGGAGTTGCCTACGAGCAGTACTTC,CASSQVSVGAGVAYEQYF
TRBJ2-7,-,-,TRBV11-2,TGTGCCAGCAGCTTCCGGATACAGGGTAACGAGCAGTACTTC,CASSFRIQGNEQYF
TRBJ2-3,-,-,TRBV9,TGTGCCAGCAGCGAGGCGGGTTCCACAGATACGCAGTATTTT,CASSEAGSTDTQYF
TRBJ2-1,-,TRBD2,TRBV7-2,TGTGCCAGCAGCCACTCCCCCGGGACTAGCGGGAGGGGGCAGTTCTTC,CASSHSPGTSGRGQFF
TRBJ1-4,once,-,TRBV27,TGTGCCAGCAGTTTTCGGGGGTCAACTAATGAAAAACTGTTTTTT,CASSFRGSTNEKLFF
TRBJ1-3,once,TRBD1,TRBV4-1,TGCGCCAGCAGCCAAGATTGGGGACAGGGTAACACCATATATTTT,CASSQDWGQGNTIYF
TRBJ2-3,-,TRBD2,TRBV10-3,TGTGCCATCCTAGCGGGACTATCGAATACGCAGTATTTT,CAILAGLSNTQYF
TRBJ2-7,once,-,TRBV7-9,TGTGCCAGCAGCCGACGGGATGAGCAGTACTTC,CASSRRDEQYF
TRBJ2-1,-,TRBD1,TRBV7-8,TGTGCCAGCAGCTTTCGACAGGGATCATACAATGAGCAGTTCTTC,CASSFRQGSYNEQFF
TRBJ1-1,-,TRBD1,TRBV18,TGTGCCAGCTCACCCTACACAGGGGAATGGAACACTGAAGCTTTCTTT,CASSPYTGEWNTEAFF
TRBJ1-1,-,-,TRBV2,TGTGCCAGCGAGCCCCGGACACTCTTCACTGAAGCTTTCTTT,CASEPRTLFTEAFF
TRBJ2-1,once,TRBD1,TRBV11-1,TGTGCCAGCAGCGTGCGACCGGGACAGGGGAGATATGAGCAGTTCTTC,CASSVRPGQGRYEQFF
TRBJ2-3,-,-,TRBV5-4,TGTGCCAGCAGCTTCGGCGGGTACCAAGATACGCAGTATTTT,CASSFGGYQDTQYF
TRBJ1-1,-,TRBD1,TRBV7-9,TGTGCCAGCAGCCCCCTGGACAGGGTTTATGGTAGGGCTTTCTTT,CASSPLDRVYGRAFF
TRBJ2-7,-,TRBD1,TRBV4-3,TGCGCCAGCAGCCAAGAGTGGGGACAGCCTTACGAGCAGTACTTC,CASSQEWGQPYEQYF
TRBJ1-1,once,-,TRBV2,TGTGCCAGCAGTGGGGAAGGAGGGAGCACTGAAGCTTTCTTT,CASSGEGGSTEAFF
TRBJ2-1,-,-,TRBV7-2,TGTGCCAGCAGCTTGGGCAGGGTAAGGGATGAGCAGTTCTTC,CASSLGRVRDEQFF
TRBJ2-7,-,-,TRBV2,TGTGCCAGCAGGGCCTCCAGGGTCCAATCACCCCCTAACGAGCAGTACTTC,CASRASRVQSPPNEQYF
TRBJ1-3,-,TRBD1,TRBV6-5,TGTGCCAGCATGACAGGGATAGGAAACACCATATATTTT,CASMTGIGNTIYF
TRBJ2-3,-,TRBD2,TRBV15,TGTGCCACCAGCGACCCTTCTAGCGGGGGGACCACAGATACGCAGTATTTT,CATSDPSSGGTTDTQYF
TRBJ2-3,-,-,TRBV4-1,TGCGCCAGCAGCCCGCTGGGGCCAGATACGCAGTATTTT,CASSPLGPDTQYF
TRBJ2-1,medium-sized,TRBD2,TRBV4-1,TGCGCCAGCAGCCTAGGTAGCGGGAGGGCCGAAAATGAGCAGTTCTTC,CASSLGSGRAENEQFF
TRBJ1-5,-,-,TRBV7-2,TGTGCCAGCAGCTCCCGGACAGATAATCAGCCCCAGCATTTT,CASSSRTDNQPQHF
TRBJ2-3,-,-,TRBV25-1,TGTGCCAGCAGTCGTCCTAGCACAGATACGCAGTATTTT,CASSRPSTDTQYF
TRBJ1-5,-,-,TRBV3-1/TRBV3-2,TGTGCCAGCAGTCAATCCGGGAATCAGCCCCAGCATTTT,CASSQSGNQPQHF
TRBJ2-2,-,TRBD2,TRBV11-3,TGTGCCAGCAGCTTAGGGACTAGTTTCTCCGGGGAGCTGTTTTTT,CASSLGTSFSGELFF
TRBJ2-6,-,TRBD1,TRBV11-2,TGTGCCAGCAGCTTAGACGACAGGGGGTCCTCTGGGGCCAACGTCCTGACTTTC,CASSLDDRGSSGANVLTF
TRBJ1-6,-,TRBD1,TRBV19,TGTGCCAGTAGTTTACTAGCCGGGACAGGGGACTCACCCCTCCACTTT,CASSLLAGTGDSPLHF